One T cell receptor (beta chain) is described in this entry. It has no known antigen specificity. No base quality information exists; no much larger clone differs at one position. The immunoSEQ Assay, a bias-controlled multiplex PCR, was used to amplify TCRbeta CDR3 regions from genomic DNA. The published analysis was carried out like this. Nucleated cell counts per sample were estimated from amplification of reference gene primers within the assay. To quantify the absolute abundance of each unique TCRbeta CDR3 rearrangement, sequence reads were collapsed and filtered. Productive Simpson clonality was computed per sample as the square root of Simpson's diversity index over productive rearrangements. The source is immuneACCESS, and TCRdb retained only in-frame sequences with V and J called. Part of the clones is not carried over; for the studies checked, unresolved V genes explain less than half of this, and the remainder is unexplained. V, J and clone size are those of that table, while D and trimming were read from the DNA. The sample includes roughly 340,000 clones, with over 80% observed a single time. Together, the top ten hold about 6% of the sample.

Including cysteine and phenylalanine, the CDR3 has 14 amino acids. Of the read, only the CDR3 DNA is kept; its 42 bases are in frame from base 1. CDR1 and CDR2 are read off the germline V gene (reference sequence) as LNHDA and SQIVND. V has 5 bases trimmed and J has 2 bases trimmed; junction bases matching no gene number 2. These data are taken from a study of blood T cell repertoires in COVID-19 (dated by TCRdb to about 2020). Broadly, across the study: Samples covering the acute and convalescent phases of COVID-19 were provided by collaborators in the United States, Italy and Spain. The material from the prospective study consisted of cDNA or gDNA derived from T cells, B-cell-depleted T cells, or PBMCs. Deeply sampled blood TCRbeta repertoires from subjects exposed to, actively infected with, or recovered from COVID-19 were included in the dataset. The repertoires were made available in a free public database intended to serve as a resource for research on the immune response to SARS-CoV-2. Samples were obtained from the ongoing ImmuneRACE study (first 160 participants) and from about 1,300 subjects provided by 6 global collaborators. Sample metadata almost always included a de-identified subject ID, COVID-19 status, age in years and sex. Where HLA class I and class II types were available, the types were taken from metadata supplied by the sample provider, not from assay-based typing. What the authors observed across the whole study: How much clinical and demographic metadata was included differed by source and by participant, and the metadata was provided uncurated.

One collaborating source in Seattle enrolled patients during active infection and followed them longitudinally through the course of disease. Whole blood was collected in K2EDTA tubes by collaborating institutions according to the institutions' own protocols. For TCRbeta analysis, collaborators shipped samples as frozen whole blood, isolated PBMCs, or DNA extracted from either of those sample types. The chain joins TRBV19 to TRBJ1-5; the central 8 bases match TRBD1. This TCR was sampled from a woman between 50 and 59 years old with COVID-19, enrolled during active disease. Sequenced sample: peripheral blood. The DNA reads as follows: TGTGCCAGTAGTGTGACAGGGGGCAATCAGCCCCAGCATTTT. Its amino acids are CASSVTGGNQPQHF.